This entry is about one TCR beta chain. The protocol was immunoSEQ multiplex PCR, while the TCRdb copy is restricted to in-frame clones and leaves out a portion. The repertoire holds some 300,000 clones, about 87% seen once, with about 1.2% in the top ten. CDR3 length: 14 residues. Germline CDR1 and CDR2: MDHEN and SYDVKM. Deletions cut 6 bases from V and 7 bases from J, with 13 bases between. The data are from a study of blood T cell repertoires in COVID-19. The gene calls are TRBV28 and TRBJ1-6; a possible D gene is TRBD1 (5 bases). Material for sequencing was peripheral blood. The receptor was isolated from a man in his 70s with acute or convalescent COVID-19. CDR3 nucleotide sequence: TGTGCCAGCAGCGGTTACGCAGGGAATTCACCCCTCCACTTT. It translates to CASSGYAGNSPLHF.